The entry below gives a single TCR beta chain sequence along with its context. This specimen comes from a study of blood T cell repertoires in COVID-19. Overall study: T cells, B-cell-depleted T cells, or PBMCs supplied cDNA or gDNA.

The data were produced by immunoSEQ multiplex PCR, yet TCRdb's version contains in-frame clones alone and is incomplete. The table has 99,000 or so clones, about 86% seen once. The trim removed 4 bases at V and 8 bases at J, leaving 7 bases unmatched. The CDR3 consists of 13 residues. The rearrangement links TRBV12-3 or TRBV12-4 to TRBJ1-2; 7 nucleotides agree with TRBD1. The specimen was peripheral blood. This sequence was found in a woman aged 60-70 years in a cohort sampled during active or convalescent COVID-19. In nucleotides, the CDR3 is TGTGCCAGCAGTTCAGACAGGGCGGGAGGCTACACCTTC. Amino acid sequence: CASSSDRAGGYTF.